The clone carrying this T cell receptor beta chain showed up just once. These data belong to a study of blood T cell repertoires in COVID-19. Authors' processing steps: Amplification with reference gene primers provided the estimates of nucleated cell counts. The data were produced by immunoSEQ multiplex PCR, yet TCRdb's version contains in-frame clones alone and is incomplete. That table furnishes V, J and clone size, whereas the DNA furnished D and trimming. The sample records around 150,000 clones, approximately 84% being singletons. This receptor was taken from a man between 65 and 85 years old with acute or convalescent COVID-19. Sequenced input: peripheral blood.

The CDR3 sequence is CASSARPGGNWYEQYF. Written as DNA, the CDR3 is TGTGCCAGCAGTGCCCGCCCCGGGGGGAATTGGTACGAGCAGTACTTC. V gene TRBV6-6 combines with J gene TRBJ2-7; 7 nucleotides agree with TRBD2. The CDR3 loop spans 16 amino acids. With V trimmed by 5 bases and J by 4 bases, 14 bases remained unmatched. Germline V gives CDR1 MNHNY, CDR2 SVGAGI (reference sequence).